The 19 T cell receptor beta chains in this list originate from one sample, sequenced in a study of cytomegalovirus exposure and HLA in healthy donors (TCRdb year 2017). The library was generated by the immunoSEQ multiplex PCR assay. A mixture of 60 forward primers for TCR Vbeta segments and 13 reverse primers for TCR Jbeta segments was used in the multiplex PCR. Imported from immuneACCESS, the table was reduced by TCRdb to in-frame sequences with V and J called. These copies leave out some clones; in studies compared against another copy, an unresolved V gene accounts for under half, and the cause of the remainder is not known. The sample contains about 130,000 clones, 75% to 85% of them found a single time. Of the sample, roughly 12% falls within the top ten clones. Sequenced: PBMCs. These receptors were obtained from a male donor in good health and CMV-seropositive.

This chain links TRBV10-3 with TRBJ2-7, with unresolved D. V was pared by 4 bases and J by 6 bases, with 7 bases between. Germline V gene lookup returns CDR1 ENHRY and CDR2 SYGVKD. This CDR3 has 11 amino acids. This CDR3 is CAISARGEQYF. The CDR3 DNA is TGTGCCATCAGTGCCCGAGGCGAGCAGTACTTC.

In DNA, the CDR3 is TGTGCCAGCAGCCAAGATCGGGTGGGCAATCAGCCCCAGCATTTT. This translates into CASSQDRVGNQPQHF. The chain combines TRBV4-2 with TRBJ1-5; D remains unclear. Germline-derived CDR1 and CDR2 are LGHNA and YNFKEQ. This CDR3 contains 15 residues. Trimming took off 0 bases at V and 2 bases at J, with 8 bases between the two ends.

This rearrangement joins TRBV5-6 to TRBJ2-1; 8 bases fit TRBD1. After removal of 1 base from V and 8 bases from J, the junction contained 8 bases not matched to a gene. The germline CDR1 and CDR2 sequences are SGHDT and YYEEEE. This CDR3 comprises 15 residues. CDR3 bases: TGTGCCAGCAGCTTGCAAGGACAGGGACGCTATGAGCAGTTCTTC. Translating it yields CASSLQGQGRYEQFF.

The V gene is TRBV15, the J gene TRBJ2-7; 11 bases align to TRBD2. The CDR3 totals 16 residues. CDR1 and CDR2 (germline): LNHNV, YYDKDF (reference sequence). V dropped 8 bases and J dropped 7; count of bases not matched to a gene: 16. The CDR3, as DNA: TGTGCCACCTATTCAAGACTAGCGGGGCAATTAGGGGAGCAGTACTTC. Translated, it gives CATYSRLAGQLGEQYF.

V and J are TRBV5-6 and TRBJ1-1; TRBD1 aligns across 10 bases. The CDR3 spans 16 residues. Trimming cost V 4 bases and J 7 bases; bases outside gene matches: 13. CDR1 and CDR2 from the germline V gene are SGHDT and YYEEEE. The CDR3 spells CASSLAATGGRGEAFF. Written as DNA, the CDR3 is TGTGCCAGCAGCCTGGCTGCGACAGGGGGCAGGGGTGAAGCTTTCTTT.

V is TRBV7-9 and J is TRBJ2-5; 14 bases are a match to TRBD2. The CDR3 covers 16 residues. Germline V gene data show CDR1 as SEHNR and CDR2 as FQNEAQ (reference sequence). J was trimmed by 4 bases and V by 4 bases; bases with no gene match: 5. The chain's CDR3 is CASSYGTSGSGETQYF. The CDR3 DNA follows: TGTGCCAGCAGCTACGGGACTAGCGGGAGCGGAGAGACCCAGTACTTC.

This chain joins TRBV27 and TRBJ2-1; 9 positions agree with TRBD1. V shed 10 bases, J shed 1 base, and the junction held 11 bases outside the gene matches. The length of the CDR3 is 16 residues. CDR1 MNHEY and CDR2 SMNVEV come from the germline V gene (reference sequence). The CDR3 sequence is CATQSHRGRSYNEQFF. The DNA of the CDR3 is TGTGCCACCCAATCGCACAGGGGGCGTTCCTACAATGAGCAGTTCTTC.

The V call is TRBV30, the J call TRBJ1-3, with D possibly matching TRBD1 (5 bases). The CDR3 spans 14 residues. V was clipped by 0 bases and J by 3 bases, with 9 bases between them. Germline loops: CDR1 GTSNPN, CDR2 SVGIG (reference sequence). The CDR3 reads CAWSVVGGGNTIYF. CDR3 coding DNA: TGTGCCTGGAGTGTAGTCGGGGGTGGAAACACCATATATTTT.

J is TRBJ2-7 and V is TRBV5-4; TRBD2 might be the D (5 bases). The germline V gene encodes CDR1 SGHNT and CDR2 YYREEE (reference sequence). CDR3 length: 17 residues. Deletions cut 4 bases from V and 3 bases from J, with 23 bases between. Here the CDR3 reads CASSPLEGVGAVYEQYF. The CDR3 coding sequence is TGTGCCAGCAGCCCCCTCGAGGGTGTGGGCGCCGTCTACGAGCAGTACTTC.

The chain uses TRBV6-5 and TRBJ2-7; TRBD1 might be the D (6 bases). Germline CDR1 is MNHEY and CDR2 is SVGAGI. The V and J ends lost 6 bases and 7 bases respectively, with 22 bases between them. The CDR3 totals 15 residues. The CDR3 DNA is TGTGCCAGCAGCCGGCGAAACAGGGTCGGAGGAGAGCAGTACTTC. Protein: CASSRRNRVGGEQYF.

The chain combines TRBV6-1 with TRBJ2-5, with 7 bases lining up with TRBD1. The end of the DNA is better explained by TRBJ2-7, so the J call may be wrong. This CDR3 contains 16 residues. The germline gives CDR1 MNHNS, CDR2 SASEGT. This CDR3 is CASSEAATGFSYEQYF. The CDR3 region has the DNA TGTGCCAGCAGTGAAGCCGCGACAGGGTTTTCCTACGAGCAGTACTTC.

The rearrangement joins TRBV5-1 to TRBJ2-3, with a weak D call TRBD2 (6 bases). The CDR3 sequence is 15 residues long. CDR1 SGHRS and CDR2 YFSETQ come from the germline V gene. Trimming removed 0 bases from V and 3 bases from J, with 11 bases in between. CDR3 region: CASSLVLTRTDTQYF. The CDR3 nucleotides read TGCGCCAGCAGCTTGGTGTTGACTAGGACAGATACGCAGTATTTT.

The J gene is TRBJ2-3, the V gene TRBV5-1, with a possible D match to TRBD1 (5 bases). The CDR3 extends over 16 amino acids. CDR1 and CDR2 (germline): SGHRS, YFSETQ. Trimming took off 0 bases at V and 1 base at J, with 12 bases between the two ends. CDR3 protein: CASSLALSRGTDTQYF. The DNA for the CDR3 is TGCGCCAGCAGCTTGGCGTTAAGCAGGGGCACAGATACGCAGTATTTT.

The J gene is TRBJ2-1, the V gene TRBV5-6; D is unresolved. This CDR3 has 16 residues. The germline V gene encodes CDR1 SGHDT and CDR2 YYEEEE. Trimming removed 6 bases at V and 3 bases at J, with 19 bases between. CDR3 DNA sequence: TGTGCCAGCACCCGGATTGCGTCTACTAACTACAATGAGCAGTTCTTC. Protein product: CASTRIASTNYNEQFF.

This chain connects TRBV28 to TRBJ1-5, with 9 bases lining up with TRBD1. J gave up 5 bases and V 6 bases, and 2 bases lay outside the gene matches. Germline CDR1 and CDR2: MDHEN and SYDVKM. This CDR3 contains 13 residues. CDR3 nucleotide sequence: TGTGCCAGCAGCGACAGGGGGGATCAGCCCCAGCATTTT. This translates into CASSDRGDQPQHF.

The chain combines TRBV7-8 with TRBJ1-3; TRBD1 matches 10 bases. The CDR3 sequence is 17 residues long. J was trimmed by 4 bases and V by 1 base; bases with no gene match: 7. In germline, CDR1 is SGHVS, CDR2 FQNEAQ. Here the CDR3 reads CASSLERQGAPGNTIYF. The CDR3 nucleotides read TGTGCCAGCAGCTTAGAGCGACAGGGGGCGCCGGGAAACACCATATATTTT.

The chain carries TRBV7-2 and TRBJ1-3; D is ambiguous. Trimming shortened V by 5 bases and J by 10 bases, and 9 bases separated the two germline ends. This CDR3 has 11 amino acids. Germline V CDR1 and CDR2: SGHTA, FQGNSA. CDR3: CASSPGGTIYF. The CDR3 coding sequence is TGTGCCAGCAGCCCCGGAGGGACCATATATTTT.

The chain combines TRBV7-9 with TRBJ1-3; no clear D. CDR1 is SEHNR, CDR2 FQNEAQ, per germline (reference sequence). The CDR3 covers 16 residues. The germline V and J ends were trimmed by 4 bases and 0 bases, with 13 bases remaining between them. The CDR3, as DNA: TGTGCCAGCAGCTGGGCCTCCCTGGACTCTGGAAACACCATATATTTT. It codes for CASSWASLDSGNTIYF.

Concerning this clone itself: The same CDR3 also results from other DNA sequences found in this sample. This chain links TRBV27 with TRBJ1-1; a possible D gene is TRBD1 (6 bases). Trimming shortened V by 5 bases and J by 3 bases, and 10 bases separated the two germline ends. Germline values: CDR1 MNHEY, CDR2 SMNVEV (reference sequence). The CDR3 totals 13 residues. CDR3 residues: CASSRQGYTEAFF. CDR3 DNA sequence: TGTGCCAGCAGTCGCCAGGGGTACACTGAAGCTTTCTTT.